One and the same sample provided the 24 T cell receptor beta chains below, sequenced in a study of T cells after yellow fever vaccination. MiXCR was run by TCRdb on the 5' RACE reads, yielding one entry per CDR3 protein. The sample consists of around 600,000 distinct CDR3 sequences, about 12% of them appearing once. Sequencing used PBMCs, obtained on the day of the yellow fever booster vaccination. The receptor source for this set is a man aged 25 to 45 who received the YFV17D yellow fever vaccine.

This clonotype turned up a few times. The chain couples TRBV18 to TRBJ2-1; 7 bases are a match to TRBD2. The trim removed 4 bases at V and 10 bases at J, leaving 7 bases unmatched. Germline CDR1 is KGHSH and CDR2 is LQKENI. The CDR3 is made up of 13 amino acids. CDR3: CASSRLAGVEQFF. In DNA, the CDR3 is TGTGCCAGCTCACGGCTCGCGGGAGTGGAGCAGTTCTTC. Full variable domain (outside the CDR3, taken from reference TRBV18 and TRBJ2-1): NAGVMQNPRHLVRRRGQEARLRCSPMKGHSHVYWYRQLPEEGLKFMVYLQKENIIDESGMPKERFSAEFPKEGPSILRIQQVVRGDSAAYFCASSRLAGVEQFFGPGTRLTVL.

This clonotype was detected only a few times. The rearrangement joins TRBV6-5 to TRBJ2-2; D is perhaps TRBD1 or TRBD2 (6 bases each). Germline CDR1 is MNHEY and CDR2 is SVGAGI. There are 16 residues in the CDR3. V dropped 2 bases and J dropped 3 bases, with 13 bases sitting between them. The CDR3, as DNA: TGTGCCAGCAGTTACGAGGGGGACTCTTACACCGGGGAGCTGTTTTTT. It yields the protein CASSYEGDSYTGELFF.

V gene TRBV5-1 combines with J gene TRBJ2-2; no clear D. Trimming shortened V by 4 bases and J by 0 bases, and 13 bases separated the two germline ends. The CDR3 covers 16 residues. The germline V gene encodes CDR1 SGHRS and CDR2 YFSETQ. The CDR3 spells CASSPLQAANTGELFF. The CDR3 nucleotides read TGCGCCAGCAGCCCGCTTCAGGCGGCGAACACCGGGGAGCTGTTTTTT.

This clonotype showed up many times. The chain recombines TRBV5-1 with TRBJ2-3, with a weak D call TRBD1 (5 bases). V was cut by 4 bases and J by 2 bases, with 11 bases left in between. Germline CDR1 reads SGHRS; CDR2 reads YFSETQ. This CDR3 contains 14 residues. As DNA, the CDR3 is TGCGCCAGCAGCCTCTTAGGGGACACAGATACGCAGTATTTT. It yields the protein CASSLLGDTDTQYF.

This clonotype has a count of ten or more. This chain connects TRBV11-2 to TRBJ1-4; D may be TRBD1 (5 bases). The CDR3 spans 14 residues. The V end lost 3 bases, the J end lost 7 bases, and 12 bases lay between the germline ends. CDR1 and CDR2 from the germline V gene are SGHAT and FQNNGV. The CDR3 loop is CASSLGGMGEKLFF. Written as DNA, the CDR3 is TGTGCCAGCAGCTTGGGGGGAATGGGTGAAAAACTGTTTTTT.

The rearrangement uses TRBV14 and TRBJ2-3, with TRBD1 matching 9 bases. V lost 6 bases, J lost 3 bases, and 13 bases stayed unmatched. Germline V CDR1 and CDR2: SGHDN, FVKESK. This CDR3 is built from 17 residues. The CDR3 region has the DNA TGTGCCAGCAGTCGCACGGGACAGGGCGGAAGGACAGATACGCAGTATTTT. Its protein product is CASSRTGQGGRTDTQYF. The full variable domain, its missing parts supplied by reference TRBV14 and TRBJ2-3, is EAGVTQFPSHSVIEKGQTVTLRCDPISGHDNLYWYRRVMGKEIKFLLHFVKESKQDESGMPNNRFLAERTGGTYSTLKVQPAELEDSGVYFCASSRTGQGGRTDTQYFGPGTRLTVL.

In this sample, this clonotype turned up a few times. The genes are TRBV18 and TRBJ2-7; 9 bases are shared with TRBD2. CDR1 is KGHSH, CDR2 LQKENI, per germline. CDR3 length: 14 amino acids. V was clipped by 3 bases and J by 6 bases; unmatched bases: 6. CDR3 amino acids: CASSPRLADSEQYF. The CDR3 bases are TGTGCCAGCTCACCTCGACTAGCGGACAGCGAGCAGTACTTC.

This clonotype occurred many times. The genes are TRBV6-5 and TRBJ1-1; TRBD1 matches at 7 bases. After removal of 6 bases from V and 11 bases from J, the junction contained 12 bases not matched to a gene. This CDR3 spans 13 amino acids. In germline, CDR1 is MNHEY, CDR2 SVGAGI. CDR3 nucleotides: TGTGCCAGCAGAGCACAGGGGTGGGGTAAGGCTTTCTTT. Amino acids: CASRAQGWGKAFF.

This clonotype was found a few times. V gene TRBV14 combines with J gene TRBJ2-4; D might be TRBD2 (5 bases). Trimming stripped 0 bases from V and 11 bases from J, with 11 bases between. CDR1 and CDR2 from the germline V gene are SGHDN and FVKESK. The CDR3 contains 13 residues. CDR3 nucleotide sequence: TGTGCCAGCAGCCAAGATTTCGCGGGCCTTCAGTACTTC. It translates to CASSQDFAGLQYF.

This clonotype has a count of ten or more. The J gene is TRBJ2-5, the V gene TRBV5-1, with D hard to call. CDR3 length equals 14 residues. Trimming cost V 0 bases and J 5 bases, with 11 bases left between them. Germline V gives CDR1 SGHRS, CDR2 YFSETQ. The CDR3 reads CASSLAPATETQYF. CDR3 nucleotides: TGCGCCAGCAGCTTGGCCCCCGCTACGGAGACCCAGTACTTC.

The chain uses TRBV6-2 or TRBV6-3 and TRBJ2-4; D could derive from TRBD1 or TRBD2 (5 bases each). There are 16 residues in the CDR3. CDR1 is MNHEY and CDR2 is SVGEGT in the germline V gene. The germline V and J ends were trimmed by 4 bases and 0 bases, with 13 bases remaining between them. Here the CDR3 reads CASSLRGPRAKNIQYF. The CDR3 DNA follows: TGTGCCAGCAGTTTACGGGGACCGCGAGCCAAAAACATTCAGTACTTC.

This clonotype occurred many times. The J gene is TRBJ1-2, the V gene TRBV1; TRBD1 was called by the table and not checked on the DNA. TRBV1 is classified as a pseudogene. CDR3 length: 16 residues. As DNA, the CDR3 is TGCACCAGCAGCCAAGTTCCAGGGCTGACTAACTATGGCTACACCTTC. Protein sequence: CTSSQVPGLTNYGYTF.

This clonotype has a handful of counts. V and J are TRBV7-2 and TRBJ2-7; D not certain. The germline gives CDR1 SGHTA, CDR2 FQGNSA. The CDR3 is 13 residues long. Trimming took 5 bases from V and 9 from J, leaving 17 bases between them. CDR3 sequence: CASSAGSFERQYF. CDR3 coding DNA: TGTGCCAGCAGCGCAGGATCTTTCGAAAGGCAGTACTTC.

This clonotype was detected only a few times. The rearrangement joins TRBV7-2 to TRBJ2-2; D gene ambiguous. V lost 9 bases and J 5 bases, leaving 22 bases between the germline ends. CDR3 size: 16 residues. CDR1 and CDR2 from the germline V gene are SGHTA and FQGNSA. As DNA, the CDR3 is TGTGCCAGTCTTCCTTCCGCGGCATTTTGGACCGGGGAGCTGTTTTTT. It is translated as CASLPSAAFWTGELFF.

This clonotype was seen at least ten times. The chain carries TRBV3-1 and TRBJ2-7; 9 nucleotides match TRBD2. Germline V gives CDR1 LGHDT, CDR2 YNNKEL (reference sequence). With 4 bases clipped from V and 2 bases from J, the junction kept 6 bases outside the gene matches. This CDR3 comprises 15 residues. The CDR3 DNA follows: TGTGCCAGCAGCCTAAGAGGCGGGAGGGCCTACGAGCAGTACTTC. Protein: CASSLRGGRAYEQYF.

V is TRBV12-5 and J is TRBJ2-1; 7 bases agree with TRBD1. The CDR3 consists of 15 residues. The J segment lost 7 bases and the V segment lost 6 bases, leaving 12 bases of the junction unmatched. Germline V lookup: CDR1 LGHNT, CDR2 FRNRAP. CDR3 DNA sequence: TGTGCTAGTGGCCCCGGGACAGCAGTTCGGAATGAGCAGTTCTTC. Translation: CASGPGTAVRNEQFF.

This clonotype has only a few counts. This chain uses TRBV15 with TRBJ2-3, with TRBD2 matching 12 bases. The V and J ends lost 8 bases and 3 bases, in that order; junction bases with no gene match: 3. CDR1 LNHNV and CDR2 YYDKDF come from the germline V gene (reference sequence). The CDR3 totals 14 residues. The CDR3 region is CATGLAGRTDTQYF. The CDR3 DNA reads as TGTGCCACCGGACTAGCGGGAAGGACAGATACGCAGTATTTT.

CDR3 region: CASRTGTSGRGGEQFF. The CDR3 DNA is TGTGCCAGCAGAACAGGGACTAGCGGGAGGGGAGGGGAGCAGTTCTTC. V gene TRBV12-3 or TRBV12-4 combines with J gene TRBJ2-1; 16 bases align to TRBD2. The CDR3 contains 16 residues. The V gene end was trimmed by 6 bases and the J gene end by 10 bases; junction bases not matched to a gene: 9.

In its sample, this clonotype was seen a few times. The chain couples TRBV7-3 to TRBJ2-7, with a possible D match to TRBD2 (5 bases). The CDR3 is 15 residues long. The germline V gene has CDR1 SGHTA and CDR2 FQGTGA. Trimming took off 0 bases at V and 0 bases at J, with 9 bases between the two ends. This CDR3 is CASSLTSVPSYEQYF. The CDR3 DNA reads as TGTGCCAGCAGCTTAACTAGCGTACCCTCCTACGAGCAGTACTTC.

The CDR3 sequence: CASSPGFSGANVLTF. The CDR3 DNA follows: TGTGCCAGCTCACCAGGGTTTTCTGGGGCCAACGTCCTGACTTTC. The chain couples TRBV18 to TRBJ2-6; D uncertain. CDR1 is KGHSH, CDR2 LQKENI, per germline. V was shortened by 2 bases and J by 1 base, with 6 bases between the two germline ends. This CDR3 comprises 15 residues.

This clonotype was seen repeatedly, ten times or more. V and J are TRBV7-9 and TRBJ2-3; D is undetermined. There are 14 residues in the CDR3. Germline V gene sequence: CDR1 SEHNR, CDR2 FQNEAQ (reference sequence). V was pared by 5 bases and J by 2 bases, with 11 bases between. CDR3 coding DNA: TGTGCCAGCAGCCTCATGGCGGACACAGATACGCAGTATTTT. Translation gives CASSLMADTDTQYF.

This clonotype was detected a few times. The rearrangement uses TRBV4-3 and TRBJ2-2; 10 nucleotides agree with TRBD1. Germline V lookup: CDR1 LGHNA, CDR2 YSLEER. The J segment lost 6 bases and the V segment lost 4 bases, leaving 5 bases of the junction unmatched. This CDR3 spans 15 amino acids. The CDR3 reads CASSPRDRGSGELFF. DNA of the CDR3: TGCGCCAGCAGCCCACGGGACAGGGGATCCGGGGAGCTGTTTTTT.

This clonotype was picked up a small number of times. The chain employs TRBV9 and TRBJ2-1; D possibly corresponds to TRBD2 (6 bases). Germline V lookup: CDR1 SGDLS, CDR2 YYNGEE. V lost 1 base and J lost 2, with 10 bases in between. The CDR3 has 15 amino acids. The CDR3 is CASSVTGGPYNEQFF. The CDR3 coding sequence is TGTGCCAGCAGCGTAACTGGAGGGCCCTACAATGAGCAGTTCTTC.

This clonotype has just a few counts. The V and J genes are TRBV5-1 and TRBJ2-2; 7 positions agree with TRBD1. CDR3 length: 14 amino acids. Germline lookup yields CDR1 SGHRS and CDR2 YFSETQ. Trimming removed 7 bases from V and 7 bases from J; junction bases left unmatched: 10. Written as DNA, the CDR3 is TGCGCCAGCGAGGGGGACAGCTTGATCGGGGAGCTGTTTTTT. Translated: CASEGDSLIGELFF.